A selection of T cell receptor beta chains follows, all from one sample in a study of OX40 agonist ivuxolimab in advanced cancers. Here immunoSEQ multiplex PCR was the method, and the copy in TCRdb shows in-frame clones only, minus some. This sample has about 43,000 clones; more than 75% occur once, and the top ten carry 11%. Sequencing was performed on CD4+ or CD8+ T cells sorted from blood, taken in a trial of the OX40 agonist ivuxolimab. All receptors come from an adult with an advanced solid tumor such as melanoma, head and neck, liver or kidney cancer. The CDR3 runs from the conserved cysteine through the conserved F or W. A D gene is named only where the DNA matches it firmly. For some rows the clone size is stated as once, few or many, or as a class when expanded; others skip it.

J gene	V gene	clone size	D gene	CDR3 DNA	CDR3 protein
TRBJ1-1	TRBV7-9	-	-	TGTGCCAGCAGCTTCCCCGGGCACGTTGCTGAAGCTTTCTTT	CASSFPGHVAEAFF
TRBJ1-1	TRBV25-1	-	-	TGTGCCAGCAGCCAAGGGACGGGTCAAAACACTGAAGCTTTCTTT	CASSQGTGQNTEAFF
TRBJ2-7	TRBV6-5	-	-	TGTGCCAGCAGCCCTCGGACGGCCTCGTCTAACGAGCAGTACTTC	CASSPRTASSNEQYF
TRBJ2-2	TRBV28	-	-	TGTGCCAGCACCTTATACACCTCCAGTCAGAACACCGGGGAGCTGTTTTTT	CASTLYTSSQNTGELFF
TRBJ1-2	TRBV7-2	-	TRBD1	TGTGCCAGCAGCCCACCGTGGACAGGGGGCGAGAATGGCTACACCTTC	CASSPPWTGGENGYTF
TRBJ2-1	TRBV5-1	-	TRBD1	TGCGCCAGCAGCTTCGGTAGGGACAGGGACTACAATGAGCAGTTCTTC	CASSFGRDRDYNEQFF
TRBJ1-3	TRBV28	-	-	TGTGCCAGCAGTTCCGGACCCGGCCTTTTGGGCATATATTTT	CASSSGPGLLGIYF
TRBJ2-7	TRBV19	-	-	TGTGCCAGTAGTATAGCCCTCAAATCTTACGAGCAGTACTTC	CASSIALKSYEQYF
TRBJ2-3	TRBV13	few	TRBD2	TGTGCCAGCAGCTTGGGGGGGTCCTTCACAGATACGCAGTATTTT	CASSLGGSFTDTQYF
TRBJ1-2	TRBV7-9	-	TRBD1	TGTGCTTACCCGAGGGACAGGGCTGGGAACTATGGCTACACCTTC	CAYPRDRAGNYGYTF
TRBJ1-5	TRBV7-3	-	-	TGTGCCAGCAGCTTAATGGGGGAAAGGGGAAAGGGTCAGCCCCAGCATTTT	CASSLMGERGKGQPQHF
TRBJ1-1	TRBV7-9	-	-	TGTGCCAGTTACGAGGGGAACACTGAAGCTTTCTTT	CASYEGNTEAFF
TRBJ1-2	TRBV7-9	-	-	TGTGCCAGCAGCTTTAAGGACCACTACACCTTC	CASSFKDHYTF
TRBJ2-1	TRBV19	-	-	TGTGCCAGTAGAGAACAGGGCTCCTACAATGAGCAGTTCTTC	CASREQGSYNEQFF
TRBJ2-2	TRBV2	-	TRBD1	TGTGCCAGCAGTCCCGGGACAGGGGTCACCGGGGAGCTGTTTTTT	CASSPGTGVTGELFF
TRBJ1-5	TRBV7-2	-	-	TGTGCCAGCAGCTCCTTATCATGGCCCCAGCATTTT	CASSSLSWPQHF
TRBJ2-7	TRBV7-6	few	TRBD1	TGTGCCAGCAGCACACAGGGGAGCGAGCAGTACTTC	CASSTQGSEQYF
TRBJ2-3	TRBV9	-	-	TGTGCCAGCAGCGTAATAGGGGGCACAGATACGCAGTATTTT	CASSVIGGTDTQYF
TRBJ1-2	TRBV9	few	TRBD1	TGTGCCAGCAGCGCCTCCGGGACAGCCCTTTTCTATGGCTACACCTTC	CASSASGTALFYGYTF
TRBJ1-6	TRBV9	-	-	TGTGCCAGCAGCTCCGGGAATTCACCCCTCCACTTT	CASSSGNSPLHF
TRBJ1-2	TRBV4-1	-	-	TGCGCCAGCAGCCAAGATCTAAAGTTCTATGGCTACACCTTC	CASSQDLKFYGYTF
TRBJ2-7	TRBV6-5	-	TRBD2	TGTGCCAGCAGCCCCGGTCGCGGGGGAACCTACGAGCAGTACTTC	CASSPGRGGTYEQYF
TRBJ2-3	TRBV28	-	-	TGTGCCAGCATCCCGTGGGAGGAGGGCACAGATACGCAGTATTTT	CASIPWEEGTDTQYF
TRBJ2-5	TRBV29-1	-	-	TGCAGCGGGTTGGTAGGTGGGGGGATCGAAGAGACCCAGTACTTC	CSGLVGGGIEETQYF
TRBJ1-1	TRBV6-5	-	-	TGTGCCAGCAGTGAAGTTAAGGGTACTGAAGCTTTCTTT	CASSEVKGTEAFF
TRBJ1-2	TRBV13	-	TRBD1	TGTGCCAGCAGCGCCCACAGGGGGCCAGCTAACTATGGCTACACCTTC	CASSAHRGPANYGYTF
TRBJ1-5	TRBV27	once	-	TGTGCCAGCAGCCTAATAGGCTATAGCAATCAGCCCCAGCATTTT	CASSLIGYSNQPQHF
TRBJ2-7	TRBV19	-	TRBD1	TGTGCCAGTAGTATAGAAACAGGGGATCGCGACGAGCAGTACTTC	CASSIETGDRDEQYF
TRBJ2-7	TRBV28	-	-	TGTGCCAGCAGTCCCAAGTCCTACGAGCAGTACTTC	CASSPKSYEQYF
TRBJ2-3	TRBV19	-	-	TGTGCCAGTAGCATCATAGCAGGGCCTAGCACAGATACGCAGTATTTT	CASSIIAGPSTDTQYF